This TCR beta chain stems from a study of T-cell memory formation after mild COVID-19. Whole-study findings and limits: There was a balanced CD4/CD8 profile in clones contracting day 15 to 85, and later expanders leaned CD4+.

The V and J ends lost 7 bases and 5 bases, in that order; junction bases with no gene match: 10. Germline V gene data show CDR1 as MNHEY and CDR2 as SVGEGT. CDR3 length: 16 residues. This clonotype was detected a few times. The antigen is unknown. cDNA libraries for TCR alpha and TCR beta, carrying sample barcodes and UMIs, came from 5'RACE with constant-segment primers. TCRdb reanalysed the 5' RACE reads using MiXCR and keeps one entry per CDR3 protein. Of approximately 290,000 distinct CDR3 sequences listed, approximately 19% are singletons. The TCR was taken from a man younger than 35 who had mild COVID-19 (a few samples of this study predate the infection). Cell type and time point are not known. The rearrangement links TRBV6-2 or TRBV6-3 to TRBJ2-2, with 10 bases aligning to TRBD1. The sample was PBMCs or a T cell subset sorted from them (not recorded which). The CDR3 region has the DNA TGTGCCAGCACCCCGTGGGGGACAGGGGAAACCGGGGAGCTGTTTTTT. It encodes CASTPWGTGETGELFF.